The source of this TCR beta chain is a study of T cells in narcolepsy (dated by TCRdb to the late 2010s). About the study as a whole: Patients with narcolepsy type 1 or type 2 (NT1, NT2) and healthy control donors were enrolled in the study. The study sought autoreactive T cells targeting hypocretin neuron self-antigens (hypocretin, TRIB2) in narcolepsy patients, using TCR Vbeta sequencing to track clonotypes in blood and CSF. The study at large found these results: Plots that compared CSF and blood CD4+ T cell clonotypes from the same patient highlighted HCRT-specific and TRIB2-specific autoreactive clonotypes. Patients and controls had similar numbers of sequenced blood memory CD4+ clonotypes, with averages of 38,000 to 50,000 in patients and some 36,000 in controls. Autoreactive clonotypes were reported to be detected serially in the blood of the same patients and of different patients, but not in the blood of healthy controls. No sequences matching autoreactive T cell clones were contained in some blood memory CD4+ repertoires from patients and controls.

The protocol used for the library was the immunoSEQ multiplex PCR assay. TCRdb obtained this table from immuneACCESS and retained in-frame rearrangements with V and J assigned. These tables miss some clones; where compared with another copy, unresolved V genes account for less than half of the shortfall, and the remainder is unexplained. This sample comprises some 30,000 clones, around 80% of them detected only once. About 1% of the sample rests with the top ten. On this clone: The clone's antigen remains unknown. No base-level quality is on record; no much larger clone is a single base apart. Other DNA sequences within the sample encode an identical CDR3.

For TCR Vbeta sequencing, memory CD4+ T cells were sorted ex vivo from the peripheral blood of narcolepsy patients and healthy controls. CDR1 and CDR2, looked up from the germline V gene, are SGHRS and YFSETQ. The CDR3 covers 13 residues, taking in both the cysteine and the phenylalanine. Just CDR3 DNA is preserved here, 39 bases in frame from base 1. The V and J ends are trimmed by 0 bases and 6 bases, leaving 7 bases between them. The rearrangement joined TRBV5-1 to TRBJ2-1; the D gene identity is not certain. The sequenced material came from memory (CD45RA-) CD4+ T cells from blood. The cell subset or site label, as the study defines it: memory T cells sorted ex vivo from peripheral blood. This receptor was obtained from a human donor in good health. The nucleotide sequence reads TGCGCCAGCAGCTTGGTAGGTGGCAATGAGCAGTTCTTC. This codes for CASSLVGGNEQFF.